These T cell receptor beta chains were read from a single sample in a study of cytomegalovirus exposure and HLA in healthy donors. Clones were sequenced by immunoSEQ multiplex PCR, and TCRdb holds only the in-frame ones, with some missing. In the table there are about 130,000 clones, 74% of which are singletons. The sequenced sample was PBMCs. These receptors were taken from a woman aged 45-65 years in good health and CMV-seropositive. Both conserved end residues are part of each CDR3. The D gene is left open where the match is weak. Only part of the rows carry a size: once, few, many, or a class if the clone is expanded.

J gene | V gene | clone size | D gene | CDR3 protein | CDR3 DNA
TRBJ2-2 | TRBV28 | once | TRBD1 | CASSLRGGHGELFF | TGTGCCAGCAGTTTGAGAGGGGGCCACGGGGAGCTGTTTTTT
TRBJ1-2 | TRBV10-2 | . | . | CASSGPAGDDGYTF | TGCGCCAGCAGCGGCCCGGCAGGGGACGATGGCTACACCTTC
TRBJ2-4 | TRBV18 | . | TRBD1 | CASSPAITSGTGKNIQYF | TGTGCCAGCTCACCCGCAATCACCTCCGGGACAGGGAAAAACATTCAGTACTTC
TRBJ2-7 | TRBV5-6 | . | TRBD2 | CASSLGTSGGRGEQYF | TGTGCCAGCAGCTTGGGGACTAGCGGGGGCCGGGGGGAGCAGTACTTC
TRBJ2-5 | TRBV6-1 | . | TRBD1 | CASSLTGVETQYF | TGTGCCAGCAGTCTGACAGGGGTGGAGACCCAGTACTTC
TRBJ1-2 | TRBV6-1 | once | . | CASRLEARVDTF | TGTGCCAGCAGACTGGAGGCGAGGGTGGACACCTTC
TRBJ2-1 | TRBV18 | . | TRBD2 | CASSPQRASGGLSSYNEQFF | TGTGCCAGCTCACCACAGAGGGCTAGCGGGGGGCTAAGCTCCTACAATGAGCAGTTCTTC
TRBJ1-2 | TRBV4-1 | . | TRBD1 | CASRGTGNYGYTF | TGCGCCAGCAGGGGGACAGGTAACTATGGCTACACCTTC
TRBJ1-5 | TRBV7-9 | . | TRBD1 | CASSSSGGGQPQHF | TGTGCCAGCAGCTCCTCAGGGGGCGGTCAGCCCCAGCATTTT
TRBJ1-2 | TRBV5-1 | . | TRBD1 | CASSLGTGVPYGYTF | TGCGCCAGCAGCTTGGGGACAGGGGTCCCCTATGGCTACACCTTC
TRBJ2-7 | TRBV5-1 | . | TRBD2 | CASSLSPSGGADGSYEQYF | TGCGCCAGCAGCTTGTCACCTAGCGGGGGGGCCGACGGCTCCTACGAGCAGTACTTC
TRBJ2-7 | TRBV7-2 | few | . | CASSPHGDNSYEQYF | TGTGCCAGCAGCCCCCACGGGGACAACTCCTACGAGCAGTACTTC
TRBJ2-2 | TRBV19 | . | TRBD1 | CASSTTGGTGELFF | TGTGCCAGTAGTACGACAGGGGGAACCGGGGAGCTGTTTTTT
TRBJ1-2 | TRBV5-4 | few | TRBD1 | CASSIPVEGAYGYTF | TGTGCCAGCAGCATACCGGTGGAGGGGGCCTATGGCTACACCTTC
TRBJ1-2 | TRBV9 | . | TRBD1 | CASSVATGGYGYTF | TGTGCCAGCAGCGTAGCGACAGGGGGCTATGGCTACACCTTC
TRBJ2-1 | TRBV11-2 | . | TRBD2 | CASSLRSGRPYNEQFF | TGTGCCAGCAGCTTAAGAAGCGGGAGACCCTACAATGAGCAGTTCTTC
TRBJ2-2 | TRBV7-9 | . | TRBD2 | CASSSSGGAIVELFF | TGTGCCAGCAGCTCTAGCGGGGGGGCCATAGTGGAGCTGTTTTTT
TRBJ1-5 | TRBV6-1 | few | . | CASSGQNQPQHF | TGTGCCAGCAGTGGACAGAATCAGCCCCAGCATTTT
TRBJ1-1 | TRBV7-9 | . | . | CSSSFYRNTEAFF | TGTTCCAGTAGCTTCTACAGGAACACTGAAGCTTTCTTT
TRBJ2-3 | TRBV27 | . | . | CASSLLVLDTQYF | TGTGCCAGCAGCTTATTAGTGCTGGATACGCAGTATTTT
TRBJ1-3 | TRBV4-1 | . | . | CASSQDPGPGNTIYF | TGCGCCAGCAGCCAAGATCCAGGGCCTGGAAACACCATATATTTT
TRBJ2-7 | TRBV5-6 | . | TRBD1 | CASYPLGQGAHEQYF | TGTGCCAGCTACCCCTTAGGACAGGGGGCCCACGAGCAGTACTTC
TRBJ2-5 | TRBV4-1 | . | TRBD1 | CASSQDGTGSFQTQYF | TGCGCCAGCAGCCAAGATGGGACAGGGTCTTTTCAGACCCAGTACTTC
TRBJ2-2 | TRBV10-3 | . | TRBD2 | CAIPLAGANTGELFF | TGTGCCATCCCGTTAGCGGGGGCTAACACCGGGGAGCTGTTTTTT
TRBJ2-1 | TRBV18 | . | TRBD1 | CASSEIVKGASEQFF | TGTGCCAGCTCCGAAATAGTCAAGGGGGCTAGTGAGCAGTTCTTC
TRBJ1-2 | TRBV10-3 | . | . | CAISEFGSGYTF | TGTGCCATCAGTGAGTTCGGTAGTGGCTACACCTTC
TRBJ2-7 | TRBV7-9 | . | . | CASSLSVYEQYF | TGTGCCAGCAGCTTATCCGTCTACGAGCAGTACTTC
TRBJ1-4 | TRBV16 | . | . | CASSVRGNNEKLFF | TGTGCCAGCAGCGTCCGGGGAAATAATGAAAAACTGTTTTTT
TRBJ1-1 | TRBV6-5 | . | TRBD1 | CASSYSLGQGERQAFF | TGTGCCAGCAGTTACTCCTTGGGACAGGGTGAACGCCAAGCTTTCTTT
TRBJ1-3 | TRBV10-3 | . | . | CAISDPLSSGNTIYF | TGTGCCATCAGTGACCCCTTGTCCTCTGGAAACACCATATATTTT
TRBJ2-7 | TRBV7-2 | . | . | CASSLSGTPSYEQYF | TGTGCCAGCAGCTTATCCGGGACACCGTCCTACGAGCAGTACTTC
TRBJ2-1 | TRBV10-3 | . | TRBD1 | CAISESQGATTTYNEQFF | TGTGCCATCAGTGAGTCCCAGGGGGCTACGACAACCTACAATGAGCAGTTCTTC
TRBJ1-2 | TRBV5-6 | . | . | CASSPGDFYGYTF | TGTGCCAGCAGCCCGGGGGACTTCTATGGCTACACCTTC
TRBJ2-3 | TRBV7-9 | . | TRBD1 | CASSSRDRTDTQYF | TGTGCCAGCAGCTCCCGGGACAGAACAGATACGCAGTATTTT
TRBJ1-2 | TRBV11-2 | . | TRBD1 | CASSPDRQYGYTF | TGTGCCAGCAGCCCGGACAGGCAATATGGCTACACCTTC
TRBJ2-1 | TRBV7-2 | . | TRBD2 | CASSSGLAGGIARNEQFF | TGTGCCAGCAGCTCGGGACTAGCGGGGGGAATTGCGCGCAATGAGCAGTTCTTC
TRBJ2-5 | TRBV11-2 | . | TRBD2 | CASSTGLAGGINQETQYF | TGTGCCAGCAGCACCGGACTAGCGGGGGGGATTAACCAAGAGACCCAGTACTTC
TRBJ1-2 | TRBV9 | . | . | CASSASSYGYTF | TGTGCCAGCAGCGCCTCCAGCTATGGCTACACCTTC
TRBJ1-5 | TRBV19 | . | TRBD1 | CASSPTLLTGYQPQHF | TGTGCCAGTAGCCCAACACTCCTGACAGGGTATCAGCCCCAGCATTTT
TRBJ2-7 | TRBV6-5 | . | TRBD2 | CASGRTSGGAYEQYF | TGTGCCAGTGGCCGGACTAGCGGGGGGGCCTACGAGCAGTACTTC
TRBJ2-7 | TRBV4-1 | . | TRBD2 | CASSRSGGGDSGPYEQYF | TGCGCCAGCAGCCGCAGTGGGGGGGGAGACTCGGGACCCTACGAGCAGTACTTC
TRBJ1-2 | TRBV5-4 | . | TRBD1 | CASSLAVGTGSFGGYTF | TGTGCCAGCAGCTTGGCCGTCGGGACAGGGTCCTTTGGGGGCTACACCTTC
TRBJ2-7 | TRBV18 | . | . | CASSPSSRTYEQYF | TGTGCCAGCTCACCATCTTCCAGGACCTACGAGCAGTACTTC
TRBJ2-1 | TRBV14 | . | TRBD1 | CASSPPRDRNNEQFF | TGTGCCAGCAGCCCCCCCAGGGACAGAAACAATGAGCAGTTCTTC
TRBJ1-5 | TRBV6-1 | few | . | CASIWREVGNQPQHF | TGTGCCAGCATTTGGAGGGAAGTGGGCAATCAGCCCCAGCATTTT
TRBJ2-3 | TRBV2 | . | . | CASSENREDTDTQYF | TGTGCCAGCAGTGAAAACAGGGAAGACACAGATACGCAGTATTTT
TRBJ2-7 | TRBV9 | . | . | CASSPIKSIYVEQYF | TGTGCCAGCAGTCCCATCAAGTCAATCTACGTGGAGCAGTACTTC
TRBJ1-2 | TRBV28 | . | TRBD1 | CASSLGQGSYGYTF | TGTGCCAGCAGTTTAGGACAGGGGTCATATGGCTACACCTTC
TRBJ1-3 | TRBV27 | . | . | CASSSAVSGNTIYF | TGTGCCAGCAGTTCGGCGGTATCTGGAAACACCATATATTTT
TRBJ2-3 | TRBV7-2 | . | . | CASSTGHPRGTDTQYF | TGTGCCAGCAGCACAGGACATCCTCGCGGCACAGATACGCAGTATTTT
TRBJ2-7 | TRBV27 | . | TRBD1 | CASSARDRGYEQYF | TGTGCCAGCAGTGCCCGGGACAGGGGCTACGAGCAGTACTTC
TRBJ1-2 | TRBV6-1 | . | . | CAGKEADYTF | TGTGCCGGTAAAGAAGCCGACTACACCTTC
TRBJ2-6 | TRBV28 | . | . | CASSHGSSSSGANVLTF | TGTGCCAGCAGTCACGGATCTTCTAGCTCTGGGGCCAACGTCCTGACTTTC
TRBJ1-5 | TRBV6-4 | . | . | CASSEVGGRRPQHF | TGTGCCAGCAGTGAGGTAGGGGGTCGACGGCCCCAGCATTTT
TRBJ2-1 | TRBV4-2 | . | . | CASSQPAGAAPYNEQFF | TGTGCCAGCAGCCAACCAGCAGGGGCTGCCCCATACAATGAGCAGTTCTTC